One sample yielded the 27 T cell receptor beta chains listed below, sequenced in a study of blood T cells in healthy people across ages (dated by TCRdb to between 2015 and 2017). Libraries were prepared through 5' RACE. This sample was sequenced with an Illumina HiSeq 2500. The second PCR ran for about 6 to 12 cycles and used a J-beta primer mix along with a sample-barcoded 5' primer. Starting from the raw public reads, TCRdb applied fastp trimming at Q25, assembled clones with MiXCR and retained in-frame beta chains. All rows with the same CDR3 protein become a single entry with the most common DNA and genes. The sample records roughly 700,000 distinct CDR3 sequences, around 25% of which are singletons. The leading ten clones occupy under 9.5% of the sample. The sample was also linked to a second study, of T cells of mothers and their children.

Specimen: blood. The source of these receptors is a boy aged 10-17 years in good health.

The gene calls are TRBV11-1 and TRBJ2-3; D is possibly TRBD1 or TRBD2 (5 bases each). Germline V CDR1 and CDR2: SGHAT, FQDESV (reference sequence). The V gene lost 7 bases and the J gene lost 6 bases, with 23 bases spanning the gap. The CDR3 runs to 16 residues. CDR3 DNA: TGTGCCAGCAACCAGCCCGGGGCGGCAACGCCGGATACGCAGTATTTT. It yields the protein CASNQPGAATPDTQYF.

This clonotype was detected a few times. Compared with germline, one end of the junction differs, possibly owing to a read error. The chain is built from TRBV4-2 and TRBJ2-7; no definite D call. The CDR3 sequence is 13 residues long. The germline CDR1 and CDR2 sequences are LGHNA and YNFKEQ. The CDR3 protein is CASNQEGSYEQYF. The CDR3 DNA sequence: TGTGCCAGCAACCAAGAAGGCAGCTACGAGCAGTACTTC.

The genes are TRBV20-1 and TRBJ2-5, with 9 bases aligning to TRBD2. Germline CDR1 reads DFQATT; CDR2 reads SNEGSKA (reference sequence). Trimming cost V 0 bases and J 4 bases; bases outside gene matches: 21. The CDR3 covers 20 residues. CDR3 nucleotide sequence: TGCAGTGCTAGAGATCCCCGGGCGGTTAGCGGGAGCGACTATATAGAGACCCAGTACTTC. Translated: CSARDPRAVSGSDYIETQYF.

The genes are TRBV20-1 and TRBJ1-1; 7 bases line up with TRBD1. This CDR3 has 14 residues. Germline assignment: CDR1 DFQATT and CDR2 SNEGSKA (reference sequence). V trimming: 5 bases; J trimming: 4 bases; junction bases outside the gene matches: 10. The CDR3 region has the DNA TGCAGTGCTCGAACCCAACAGGGGACCACTGAAGCTTTCTTT. It encodes CSARTQQGTTEAFF.

This chain uses TRBV20-1 with TRBJ2-1; TRBD2 agrees at 9 bases. Near its end, the DNA agrees better with TRBJ2-5, so the J call may be wrong. The CDR3 is 16 residues long. Germline CDR1 DFQATT, CDR2 SNEGSKA (reference sequence). CDR3 DNA sequence: TGCAGTGCTAGCGCAGCCTTTAGCGGGAGCGGTGAGACCCAGTACTTC. Translating it yields CSASAAFSGSGETQYF.

This clonotype was detected a few times. The chain has TRBV7-9 and TRBJ2-1; 10 positions agree with TRBD2. CDR1 and CDR2 (germline): SEHNR, FQNEAQ (reference sequence). Trimming removed 4 bases from V and 8 bases from J; junction bases left unmatched: 11. The CDR3 spans 16 residues. The CDR3 nucleotides are TGTGCCAGCAGCTCAACTCTGCTAGCGGGAGCTTATGAGCAGTTCTTC. Amino acids: CASSSTLLAGAYEQFF.

The chain employs TRBV3-1 and TRBJ2-4; D remains unclear. In germline, CDR1 is LGHDT, CDR2 YNNKEL (reference sequence). V was pared by 0 bases and J by 1 base, with 13 bases between. The CDR3 extends over 17 amino acids. CDR3 bases: TGTGCCAGCAGCCAAGAAAGCCTAGATATCGCCAAAAACATTCAGTACTTC. Translation gives CASSQESLDIAKNIQYF.

The chain employs TRBV29-1 and TRBJ2-1; TRBD2 matches at 14 bases. Germline-derived CDR1 and CDR2 are SQVTM and ANQGSEA. This CDR3 spans 17 amino acids. J was trimmed by 0 bases and V by 5 bases; bases with no gene match: 6. CDR3 region: CSVPGLAGALSYNEQFF. DNA for the CDR3: TGCAGCGTTCCGGGACTAGCGGGAGCCCTCTCCTACAATGAGCAGTTCTTC.

The rearrangement links TRBV12-3 or TRBV12-4 to TRBJ2-1; 11 bases align to TRBD2. This CDR3 contains 20 residues. Germline trimming cut 0 bases from V and 0 bases from J; bases unmatched to any gene: 10. The CDR3 region is CASSLAVGTSGIRSYNEQFF. In DNA, the CDR3 is TGTGCCAGCAGTTTAGCGGTCGGGACTAGCGGCATACGCTCCTACAATGAGCAGTTCTTC.

This clonotype turned up a few times. At one end, the junction sequence differs from germline, possibly due to a read error. V usage is TRBV10-3 and J usage is TRBJ2-5, with 8 bases aligning to TRBD2. The CDR3 runs to 13 residues. The germline CDR1 and CDR2 sequences are ENHRY and SYGVKD. The CDR3 nucleotides read TGTGCCACCAGTGAACTAGCGGAAGAGACCCAGTACTTC. Its protein is CATSELAEETQYF.

Here the CDR3 DNA reads TGCAGTGCTAGAGATCCATTTCTTAGCGGGAATCGAGAGCAGTACTTC. This codes for CSARDPFLSGNREQYF. The V and J genes are TRBV20-1 and TRBJ2-7, with 8 bases that match TRBD2. J lost 7 bases, V lost 0 bases, and 14 bases had no gene match. Germline CDR1 reads DFQATT; CDR2 reads SNEGSKA (reference sequence). The CDR3 covers 16 residues.

The chain links TRBV5-1 to TRBJ2-1; TRBD1 aligns across 10 bases. V was clipped by 3 bases and J by 6 bases; unmatched bases: 6. CDR1 is SGHRS and CDR2 is YFSETQ in the germline V gene. The CDR3 is 15 residues long. CDR3 nucleotide sequence: TGCGCCAGCAGCTGGACAGGGGGGTTAAGCAATGAGCAGTTCTTC. Its translation: CASSWTGGLSNEQFF.

The rearrangement joins TRBV28 to TRBJ2-3; 9 bases line up with TRBD1. The J segment lost 4 bases and the V segment lost 5 bases, leaving 13 bases of the junction unmatched. The CDR3 totals 17 residues. Germline assignment: CDR1 MDHEN and CDR2 SYDVKM. CDR3 sequence (DNA): TGTGCCAGCAGTACCCCCGGGGGACAGGGCCTCCCAGATACGCAGTATTTT. Translated: CASSTPGGQGLPDTQYF.

Regarding this clonotype: The junction departs from germline at one end; a sequencing error may be responsible. The V gene is TRBV7-8, the J gene TRBJ2-3, with unresolved D. Germline V gives CDR1 SGHVS, CDR2 FQNEAQ. The CDR3 contains 13 residues. CDR3 coding DNA: TGTGCCAGCAGCCCCCGGGCTGTGTTTACGCAGTGTTTT. It encodes CASSPRAVFTQCF.

This sequence joins TRBV11-2 and TRBJ2-5, with 8 bases fitting TRBD2. CDR1 SGHAT and CDR2 FQNNGV come from the germline V gene. The CDR3 contains 16 residues. The J segment lost 4 bases and the V segment lost 5 bases, leaving 12 bases of the junction unmatched. This CDR3 is CASSAGPREVRETQYF. CDR3 DNA: TGTGCCAGCAGCGCCGGTCCGCGGGAGGTGCGAGAGACCCAGTACTTC.

This rearrangement joins TRBV24-1 to TRBJ2-1; TRBD2 matches at 10 bases. This CDR3 has 17 amino acids. V lost 5 bases, J lost 0 bases, and 6 bases stayed unmatched. Germline loops: CDR1 KGHDR, CDR2 SFDVKD. The CDR3 protein is CATSGTSGASSYNEQFF. The CDR3 bases are TGTGCCACCAGTGGAACTAGCGGGGCCAGCTCCTACAATGAGCAGTTCTTC.

The rearrangement uses TRBV20-1 and TRBJ2-5; TRBD2 agrees at 7 bases. With 1 base clipped from V and 3 bases from J, the junction kept 8 bases outside the gene matches. Germline assignment: CDR1 DFQATT and CDR2 SNEGSKA (reference sequence). The CDR3 has 15 residues. As DNA, the CDR3 is TGCAGTGCTAGAGTGGCTAGCGGCCTTAAAGAGACCCAGTACTTC. This gives the protein CSARVASGLKETQYF.

The chain carries TRBV19 and TRBJ1-1; possible D gene TRBD1, 6 bases. The germline V and J ends were trimmed by 0 bases and 0 bases, with 11 bases remaining between them. Germline CDR1 LNHDA, CDR2 SQIVND (reference sequence). CDR3 length equals 16 residues. CDR3 amino acids: CASSIEDSFMNTEAFF. The CDR3 DNA follows: TGTGCCAGTAGTATAGAGGACAGTTTTATGAACACTGAAGCTTTCTTT.

The rearrangement joins TRBV25-1 to TRBJ2-7, with a possible D match to TRBD1 (5 bases). Trimming pared 7 bases from V and 6 bases from J, leaving 16 bases between. Germline V gives CDR1 MGHDK, CDR2 SYGVNS. The CDR3 is made up of 13 amino acids. This CDR3 is CASTQDPAGEQYF. The CDR3 bases are TGTGCCAGCACACAGGACCCCGCCGGCGAGCAGTACTTC.

The chain employs TRBV27 and TRBJ2-2; D unresolved. The CDR3 runs 13 residues. V was shortened by 5 bases and J by 2 bases, with 6 bases between the two germline ends. CDR1 and CDR2 (germline): MNHEY, SMNVEV (reference sequence). Written as DNA, the CDR3 is TGTGCCAGCAGTCCCCCCAACACCGGGGAGCTGTTTTTT. It yields the protein CASSPPNTGELFF.

The genes are TRBV20-1 and TRBJ1-1; D unresolved. The CDR3 totals 10 residues. Germline values: CDR1 DFQATT, CDR2 SNEGSKA (reference sequence). CDR3 in amino acids: CIVSNTEAFF. The CDR3 DNA reads TGCATTGTATCGAACACTGAAGCTTTCTTT.

The chain uses TRBV24-1 and TRBJ2-1, with TRBD1 as a possible D gene (6 bases). The CDR3 has 18 amino acids. CDR1 KGHDR and CDR2 SFDVKD come from the germline V gene. V was clipped by 4 bases and J by 0 bases, with 18 bases between them. Here the CDR3 reads CATSDPSPGQSSYNEQFF. CDR3 DNA sequence: TGTGCCACCAGTGACCCATCCCCCGGACAGAGCTCCTACAATGAGCAGTTCTTC.

This clonotype showed up just a few times. V is TRBV21-1 and J is TRBJ2-6; TRBD2 reflects the table's D call only, with no check against the DNA. TRBV21-1 is a documented pseudogene. The length of the CDR3 is 18 residues. The CDR3 bases are TGTGCCAGCAGCACAAGAGGACCGCTGAACTCTGGGGCCAACGTCCTGACTTTC. It is translated as CASSTRGPLNSGANVLTF.

V and J are TRBV2 and TRBJ1-4; D is perhaps TRBD1 (5 bases). Trimming cost V 9 bases and J 7 bases, with 27 bases left between them. Per germline, CDR1 SNHLY and CDR2 FYNNEI. The length of the CDR3 is 17 residues. The CDR3 DNA reads as TGTGCCAGGACCTCCGAGAAATGGGAATTTAGGGGTGAAAAACTGTTTTTT. It encodes CARTSEKWEFRGEKLFF.

The chain recombines TRBV27 with TRBJ2-5; possible D gene TRBD1, 5 bases. The J call may be incorrect, as the DNA end agrees better with TRBJ2-1. Germline lookup yields CDR1 MNHEY and CDR2 SMNVEV (reference sequence). The CDR3 is 13 amino acids. The CDR3 coding sequence is TGTGCCAGCAGTCAGGGCCAGAACAATGAGCAGTTCTTC. Its protein product is CASSQGQNNEQFF.

This clonotype was recorded a few times. V and J are TRBV6-6 and TRBJ1-6; D perhaps matches TRBD1 (5 bases). This CDR3 is 14 amino acids long. V dropped 7 bases and J dropped 3 bases, with 10 bases sitting between them. The germline V gene has CDR1 MNHNY and CDR2 SVGAGI (reference sequence). The CDR3 coding sequence is TGTGCCAGCATGGAGGGGCTCTATAATTCACCCCTCCACTTT. Protein: CASMEGLYNSPLHF.

This rearrangement joins TRBV25-1 to TRBJ2-3, with no clear D. Germline V gene sequence: CDR1 MGHDK, CDR2 SYGVNS. The CDR3 loop spans 14 amino acids. V lost 7 bases to trimming and J lost 2 bases, with 13 bases between them. CDR3 nucleotides: TGTGCCAGCAATGACAAAGCCCACACAGATACGCAGTATTTT. Its translation: CASNDKAHTDTQYF.